The 7 T cell receptor beta chains reported below all come from one sample, sequenced in a study of cytomegalovirus exposure and HLA in healthy donors. Use of 60 Vbeta and 13 Jbeta primers characterized the PCR. The repertoire was sequenced with immunoSEQ multiplex PCR; TCRdb's copy has only in-frame clones and lacks some. Its table lists roughly 80,000 clones. The sample taken for sequencing was PBMCs. Receptors were obtained from a woman aged 25 to 39 in good health and CMV-seronegative.

V usage is TRBV30 and J usage is TRBJ1-1, with D possibly being TRBD1 (5 bases). The CDR3 is made up of 12 amino acids. Germline loops: CDR1 GTSNPN, CDR2 SVGIG (reference sequence). V was trimmed by 6 bases and J by 5 bases, leaving 13 bases between them. The CDR3 bases are TGTGCCTGTAAGGGGCGTTGGACTGAAGCTTTCTTT. Translation gives CACKGRWTEAFF.

V gene TRBV6-1 combines with J gene TRBJ2-1, with D perhaps TRBD2 (5 bases). The CDR3 is made up of 14 amino acids. Germline V gene data show CDR1 as MNHNS and CDR2 as SASEGT. V shed 0 bases and J shed 6 bases, with 9 bases lying between them. CDR3 sequence (DNA): TGTGCCAGCAGTGAAGCGCTTCGGGGCAATGAGCAGTTCTTC. Translating gives CASSEALRGNEQFF.

This chain uses TRBV27 with TRBJ1-2; 10 nucleotides agree with TRBD1. The trim removed 6 bases at V and 8 bases at J, leaving 6 bases unmatched. Looked up from germline, CDR1 is MNHEY and CDR2 is SMNVEV (reference sequence). The CDR3 has 13 amino acids. CDR3 coding DNA: TGTGCCAGCAGACAGGACAGGGGGGAGGGCTACACCTTC. It encodes CASRQDRGEGYTF.

The chain is built from TRBV10-2 and TRBJ1-2, with TRBD1 matching over 9 bases. The germline CDR1 and CDR2 sequences are WSHSY and SAAADI. The CDR3 runs 14 residues. V shed 6 bases, J shed 1 base, and the junction held 3 bases outside the gene matches. CDR3 coding DNA: TGCGCCAGCAGCCGGACAGGGGTTAACTATGGCTACACCTTC. The encoded protein is CASSRTGVNYGYTF.

Written as DNA, the CDR3 is TGTGCCAGTAGTATGAAGGGGCACACAGATACGCAGTATTTT. It specifies CASSMKGHTDTQYF. The chain recombines TRBV19 with TRBJ2-3, with D possibly matching TRBD1 (5 bases). The ends were cut back, 3 bases at V and 2 bases at J, with 9 bases in the middle. Germline assignment: CDR1 LNHDA and CDR2 SQIVND (reference sequence). This CDR3 has 14 residues.

V usage is TRBV5-6 and J usage is TRBJ2-7; maybe TRBD2 (5 bases). The germline V and J ends were trimmed by 2 bases and 4 bases, with 13 bases remaining between them. The CDR3 has 14 residues. CDR1 SGHDT and CDR2 YYEEEE come from the germline V gene. CDR3 sequence: CASSFGKGPYEQYF. CDR3 DNA: TGTGCCAGCAGCTTCGGGAAAGGGCCATACGAGCAGTACTTC.

V usage is TRBV20-1 and J usage is TRBJ2-7; D unclear. Germline V CDR1 and CDR2: DFQATT, SNEGSKA (reference sequence). The CDR3 runs to 11 residues. V lost 4 bases and J 7 bases, leaving 11 bases between the germline ends. CDR3 in DNA: TGCAGTGCTACAGGTGCGAGAGAGCAGTACTTC. This translates into CSATGAREQYF.